One and the same sample provided the 8 T cell receptor beta chains below, sequenced in a study of human T cells and chemical hapten exposure. Indicated time point: patch test 2, 6 weeks after DPC sensitization. Treatment of the sample: therapeutic diphenylcyclopropenone sensitization with weekly scalp DPC. Each CDR3 protein is one row after TCRdb ran MiXCR on the RACE reads. Seen here are approximately 92,000 distinct CDR3 sequences, about 10% observed once, and the top ten hold about 3%. This material consisted of whole blood, taken in connection with sensitization to the hapten diphenylcyclopropenone (DPC). The receptors stem from a woman aged 40 to 50 with alopecia areata. Some clones in this sample may be carry-over from other donors' samples.

This clonotype came up many times. This chain uses TRBV7-2 with TRBJ1-1, with 7 bases aligning to TRBD1. This CDR3 spans 14 amino acids. V was clipped by 5 bases and J by 4 bases; unmatched bases: 7. Germline loops: CDR1 SGHTA, CDR2 FQGNSA. DNA for the CDR3: TGTGCCAGCAGCCGCAGGAGACAGGGCACTGAAGCTTTCTTT. This translates into CASSRRRQGTEAFF.

This clonotype was observed at least ten times. This CDR3 reads CASSPMDRSSYNSPLHF. The CDR3 nucleotides read TGTGCCAGCAGTCCTATGGACAGGAGCTCCTATAATTCACCCCTCCACTTT. This rearrangement joins TRBV27 to TRBJ1-6, with 7 nucleotides matching TRBD1. Germline-derived CDR1 and CDR2 are MNHEY and SMNVEV (reference sequence). CDR3 length equals 17 residues. After removal of 5 bases from V and 0 bases from J, the junction contained 7 bases not matched to a gene.

This clonotype was seen at least ten times. The chain employs TRBV6-4 and TRBJ2-2, with D possibly matching TRBD1 (6 bases). V was cut by 5 bases and J by 3 bases, with 10 bases left in between. CDR3 length: 14 residues. Per the germline V gene, CDR1 is MRHNA and CDR2 is SNTAGT. This CDR3 reads CASSRSGDTGELFF. In nucleotides, the CDR3 is TGTGCCAGCAGTAGATCAGGGGACACCGGGGAGCTGTTTTTT.

The chain has TRBV7-2 and TRBJ2-3; 8 bases match TRBD2. The CDR3 runs 14 residues. The V and J ends lost 8 bases and 3 bases, in that order; junction bases with no gene match: 7. Germline CDR1 SGHTA, CDR2 FQGNSA. The CDR3 DNA reads as TGTGCCAGCGAGCGGGGGAAGGATACAGATACGCAGTATTTT. As protein: CASERGKDTDTQYF.

The chain employs TRBV15 and TRBJ2-2; the D gene is possibly TRBD2 (5 bases). Germline-derived CDR1 and CDR2 are LNHNV and YYDKDF (reference sequence). V gave up 8 bases and J gave up 0 bases, with 10 bases separating them. The CDR3 spans 14 residues. CDR3: CATSRTPNTGELFF. The CDR3 region has the DNA TGTGCCACCTCACGGACTCCGAACACCGGGGAGCTGTTTTTT.

The sample holds many counts of this clonotype. V and J are TRBV30 and TRBJ1-3, with 11 bases identical to TRBD1. Germline lookup yields CDR1 GTSNPN and CDR2 SVGIG (reference sequence). The ends lost 2 bases at V and 4 bases at J; junction bases unmatched: 10. The CDR3 runs 17 residues. The CDR3, as DNA: TGTGCCTGGAGTAGGACAGGGGGCTCTTTCTCGGGAAACACCATATATTTT. Its protein product is CAWSRTGGSFSGNTIYF.

This clonotype turned up a few times. The J gene is TRBJ1-4, the V gene TRBV7-9, with 9 bases aligning to TRBD1. Trimming cost V 5 bases and J 8 bases; bases outside gene matches: 6. Per germline, CDR1 SEHNR and CDR2 FQNEAQ (reference sequence). This CDR3 region has 14 residues. As DNA, the CDR3 is TGTGCCAGCAGCGGGACAGGGAGTCAAGAAAAACTGTTTTTT. This translates into CASSGTGSQEKLFF.

This clonotype was observed a handful of times. The chain combines TRBV7-6 with TRBJ2-7; the match to TRBD1 covers 8 bases. Germline V gene lookup returns CDR1 SGHVS and CDR2 FNYEAQ. This CDR3 has 14 amino acids. Trimming cost V 5 bases and J 0 bases; bases outside gene matches: 3. The CDR3 coding sequence is TGTGCCAGCAGCCCGACAGGGGTCTCCTACGAGCAGTACTTC. It codes for CASSPTGVSYEQYF.